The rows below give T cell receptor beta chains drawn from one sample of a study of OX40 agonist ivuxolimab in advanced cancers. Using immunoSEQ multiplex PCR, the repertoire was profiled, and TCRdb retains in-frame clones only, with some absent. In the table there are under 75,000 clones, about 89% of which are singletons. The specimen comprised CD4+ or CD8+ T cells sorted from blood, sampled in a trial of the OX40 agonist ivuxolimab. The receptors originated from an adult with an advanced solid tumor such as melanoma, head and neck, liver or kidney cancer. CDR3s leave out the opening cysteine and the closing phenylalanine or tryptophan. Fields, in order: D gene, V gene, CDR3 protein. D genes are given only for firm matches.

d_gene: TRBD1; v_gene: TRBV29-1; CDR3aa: SVDRGLNEQF
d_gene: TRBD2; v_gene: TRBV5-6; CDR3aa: ASSFRGAGGVQETQY
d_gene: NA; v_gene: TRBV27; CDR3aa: ASSFYRRGGNQPQH
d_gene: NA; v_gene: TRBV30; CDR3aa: AWSIQGNQPQH
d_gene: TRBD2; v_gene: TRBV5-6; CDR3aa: ASSERLAPTYNEQF
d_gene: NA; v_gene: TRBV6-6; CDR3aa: ASAYRGGRDIYGYT
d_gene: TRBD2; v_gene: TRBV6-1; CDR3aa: ASRASGTYEQY
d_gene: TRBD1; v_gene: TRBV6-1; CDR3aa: ASRATGHSYNEQF
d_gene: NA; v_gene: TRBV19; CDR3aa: ASSPGEFGYGYT
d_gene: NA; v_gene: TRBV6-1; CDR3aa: ASSAPTTGLMGALH
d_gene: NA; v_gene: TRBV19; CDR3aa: ASTRARNYGYT
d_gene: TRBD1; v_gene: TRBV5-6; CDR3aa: ASSRGDRVGEQF
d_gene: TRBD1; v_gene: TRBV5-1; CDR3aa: ASSSQGASNEKLF
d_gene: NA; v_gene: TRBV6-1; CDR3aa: ASRLTAAYGYT
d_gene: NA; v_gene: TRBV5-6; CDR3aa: ASSSTGYQETQY
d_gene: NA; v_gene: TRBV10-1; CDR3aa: ASSEEPGGISGNTIY
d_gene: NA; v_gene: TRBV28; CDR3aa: ASSLSSGAKGNTIY
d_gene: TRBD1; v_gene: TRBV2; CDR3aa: ASRGHVTDTQY
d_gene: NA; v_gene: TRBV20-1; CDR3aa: SATVGETQY
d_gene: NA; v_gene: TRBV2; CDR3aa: ASGPHADSDEQY
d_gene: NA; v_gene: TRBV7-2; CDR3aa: ASSSAGGALTQY
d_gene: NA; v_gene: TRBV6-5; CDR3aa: ASSYSRGYGGYT
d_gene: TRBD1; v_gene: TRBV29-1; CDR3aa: SVTQGSRETQY
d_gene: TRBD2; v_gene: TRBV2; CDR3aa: ASSEIGLAGYTQY
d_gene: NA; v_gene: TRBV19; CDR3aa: ASSITGGGNQPQH
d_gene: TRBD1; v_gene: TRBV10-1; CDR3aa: ASSGGTAYNSPLH
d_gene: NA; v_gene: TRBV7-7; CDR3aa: ASSLEDSDTQY
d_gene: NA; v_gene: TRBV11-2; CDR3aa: ASSPLGGRTYEQY
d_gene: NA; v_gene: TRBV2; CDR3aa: ASRTHTEAF
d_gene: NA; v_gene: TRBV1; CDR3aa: TSSQDGSGENTGELF
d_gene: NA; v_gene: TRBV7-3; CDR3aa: ASSLWSTGRGHYEQY
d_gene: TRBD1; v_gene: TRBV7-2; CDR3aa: ASREQGASYNEQF
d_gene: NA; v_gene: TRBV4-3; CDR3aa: ASSSLAWNEQF
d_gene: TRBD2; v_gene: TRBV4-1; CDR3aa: ASSQPTKTGGTQY
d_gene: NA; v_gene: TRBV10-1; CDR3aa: ASSVGGGLNEQF
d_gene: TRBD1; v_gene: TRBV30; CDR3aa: AWSVGTGSLSIQY
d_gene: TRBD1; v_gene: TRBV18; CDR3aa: ASSSLGQGGKETQY
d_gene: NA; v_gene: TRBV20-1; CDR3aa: SAAGAYGYT
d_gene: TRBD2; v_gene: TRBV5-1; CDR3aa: ASSLKREVADTQY
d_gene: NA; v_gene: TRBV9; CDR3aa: ASSVVAGRGYT
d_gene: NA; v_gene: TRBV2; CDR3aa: ASAPGERDTDTQY
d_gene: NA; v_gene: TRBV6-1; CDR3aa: ASSPGGSMNTEAF
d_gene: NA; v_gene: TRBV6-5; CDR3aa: ASSNGRQNFF